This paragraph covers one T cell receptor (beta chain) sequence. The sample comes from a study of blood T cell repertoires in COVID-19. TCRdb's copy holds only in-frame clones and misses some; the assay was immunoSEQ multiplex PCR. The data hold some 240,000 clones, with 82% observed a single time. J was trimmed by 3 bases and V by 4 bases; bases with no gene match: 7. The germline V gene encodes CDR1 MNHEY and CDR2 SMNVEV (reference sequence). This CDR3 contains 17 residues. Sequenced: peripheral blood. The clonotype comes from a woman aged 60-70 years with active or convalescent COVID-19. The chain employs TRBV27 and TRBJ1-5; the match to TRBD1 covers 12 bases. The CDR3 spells CASSSLGTGGANQPQHF. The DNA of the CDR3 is TGTGCCAGCAGTTCTCTCGGGACAGGGGGCGCCAATCAGCCCCAGCATTTT.